This T cell receptor (beta chain) was identified during a study of T cells in Graves' hyperthyroidism and ophthalmopathy. About the study: Blood was drawn when the patient was first diagnosed and still untreated.

TCR beta CDR3 sequences were amplified from RNA transcripts. Carried out on the TCR CDR3, a first-round RT-PCR used the HTBI primer set. One entry per CDR3 protein results from TCRdb running MiXCR on the multiplex PCR reads. Among over 650,000 distinct CDR3 sequences listed, 16% were seen once. The TCR sequence derives from a man younger than 35 with Graves' hyperthyroidism. The source material was blood.

The DNA for the CDR3 is TGCAGTGCTAGAGTGGACGGGAGGACCTACAATGAGCAGTTCTTC. It yields the protein CSARVDGRTYNEQFF. The chain links TRBV20-1 to TRBJ2-1; 7 bases match TRBD2. Germline CDR1 DFQATT, CDR2 SNEGSKA (reference sequence). Losses at the gene ends were 1 base for V and 2 bases for J; bases not matched to a gene: 5. The CDR3 is 15 residues long.